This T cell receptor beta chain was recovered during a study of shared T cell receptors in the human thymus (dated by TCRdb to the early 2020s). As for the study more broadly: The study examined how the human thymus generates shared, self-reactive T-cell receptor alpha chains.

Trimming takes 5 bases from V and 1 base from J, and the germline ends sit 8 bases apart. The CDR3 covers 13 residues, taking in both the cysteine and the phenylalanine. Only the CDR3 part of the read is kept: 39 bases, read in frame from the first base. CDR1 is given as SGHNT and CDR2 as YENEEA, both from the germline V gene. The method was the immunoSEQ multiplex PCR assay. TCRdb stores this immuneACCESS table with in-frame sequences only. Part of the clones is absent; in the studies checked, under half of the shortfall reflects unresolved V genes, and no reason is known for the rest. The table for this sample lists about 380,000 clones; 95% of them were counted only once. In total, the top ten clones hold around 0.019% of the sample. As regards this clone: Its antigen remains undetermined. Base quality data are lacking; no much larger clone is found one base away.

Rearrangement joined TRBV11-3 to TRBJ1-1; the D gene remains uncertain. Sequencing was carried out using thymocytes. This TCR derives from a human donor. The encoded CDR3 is CASSQDGNTEAFF. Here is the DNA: TGTGCCAGCAGCCAGGACGGGAACACTGAAGCTTTCTTT.